What follows are 21 T cell receptor beta chains derived from one specimen sequenced in a study of T cells in Graves' hyperthyroidism and ophthalmopathy. Template material for amplifying TCR beta CDR3 regions consisted of RNA transcripts. The HTBI primer set was used in a first-round RT-PCR of the TCR CDR3. From the multiplex PCR reads, TCRdb called clonotypes with MiXCR, one entry per CDR3 protein. The sample has about 560,000 distinct CDR3 sequences; 15% to 17% are singletons. Sample: blood. The receptor set was obtained from a woman aged 25 to 39 with Graves' hyperthyroidism.

This clonotype has at least ten counts. The V and J genes are TRBV7-2 and TRBJ1-4, with 8 bases that match TRBD1. Germline V gene sequence: CDR1 SGHTA, CDR2 FQGNSA. The CDR3 is 15 residues long. Trimming took 1 base from V and 6 from J; bases not matched to a gene: 4. DNA for the CDR3: TGTGCCAGCAGCTTAGGACAGGGGTATGATGAAAAACTGTTTTTT. Translation gives CASSLGQGYDEKLFF.

This clonotype has ten or more counts. The J gene is TRBJ2-1, the V gene TRBV20-1, with D maybe TRBD1 (5 bases). Germline CDR1 reads DFQATT; CDR2 reads SNEGSKA (reference sequence). V was trimmed by 6 bases and J by 0 bases, leaving 12 bases between them. The CDR3 is 14 residues long. CDR3: CSAATGSSYNEQFF. As DNA, the CDR3 is TGCAGTGCGGCAACAGGCAGCTCCTACAATGAGCAGTTCTTC.

This chain uses TRBV5-6 with TRBJ2-2; possibly TRBD1 or TRBD2 for D (5 bases each). This CDR3 is 15 amino acids long. V was trimmed by 7 bases and J by 5 bases, leaving 18 bases between them. Germline V gene sequence: CDR1 SGHDT, CDR2 YYEEEE. The CDR3 loop is CASREGVRRTGELFF. The CDR3 DNA sequence: TGTGCCAGCCGCGAAGGGGTTAGGAGGACCGGGGAGCTGTTTTTT.

CDR3 bases: TGTGCCAGCAGCCCGGGACACTCGTTGAGGGCCAACGTCCTGACTTTC. It encodes CASSPGHSLRANVLTF. The genes are TRBV7-3 and TRBJ2-6, with D possibly matching TRBD1 (6 bases). The CDR3 consists of 16 residues. Per the germline V gene, CDR1 is SGHTA and CDR2 is FQGTGA. With 5 bases removed from V and 5 bases from J, the gap between germline ends came to 16 bases. Using reference TRBV7-3 and TRBJ2-6 for the parts outside the CDR3, the full variable domain is GAGVSQTPSNKVTEKGKYVELRCDPISGHTALYWYRQSLGQGPEFLIYFQGTGAADDSGLPNDRFFAVRPEGSVSTLKIQRTERGDSAVYLCASSPGHSLRANVLTFGAGSRLTVL.

This clonotype showed up many times. The chain recombines TRBV7-2 with TRBJ2-3, with 9 bases matching TRBD2. The length of the CDR3 is 15 residues. V lost 1 base, J lost 4 bases, and 3 bases stayed unmatched. CDR1 and CDR2 (germline): SGHTA, FQGNSA. CDR3 DNA sequence: TGTGCCAGCAGCTTAGGCGGGAGGGGCTCAGATACGCAGTATTTT. It yields the protein CASSLGGRGSDTQYF.

This chain uses TRBV6-2 or TRBV6-3 with TRBJ2-1; D possibly uses TRBD1 or TRBD2 (5 bases each). Germline V CDR1 and CDR2: MNHEY, SVGEGT. The CDR3 sequence is 15 residues long. V lost 2 bases to trimming and J lost 1 base, with 9 bases between them. The chain's CDR3 is CASSYMGESYNEQFF. In DNA form, the CDR3 reads TGTGCCAGCAGTTACATGGGGGAGTCCTACAATGAGCAGTTCTTC.

This clonotype was seen many times. The genes are TRBV5-1 and TRBJ1-2; the D is unclear. Trimming pared 5 bases from V and 8 bases from J, leaving 16 bases between. Germline lookup yields CDR1 SGHRS and CDR2 YFSETQ. The CDR3 runs 13 residues. The CDR3, as DNA: TGCGCCAGCAGGGTCCTAGCGGGTACGGGCTACACCTTC. It is translated as CASRVLAGTGYTF.

This clonotype was seen a handful of times. The V call is TRBV5-1, the J call TRBJ2-2, with 14 bases that match TRBD2. Losses at the gene ends were 4 bases for V and 4 bases for J; bases not matched to a gene: 6. There are 17 residues in the CDR3. Germline V gene sequence: CDR1 SGHRS, CDR2 YFSETQ. The CDR3 DNA reads as TGCGCCAGCAGCGGGGGACTAGCGGGAGTTGGCACCGGGGAGCTGTTTTTT. Translating it yields CASSGGLAGVGTGELFF. The whole variable domain, remainder taken from reference TRBV5-1 and TRBJ2-2, is KAGVTQTPRYLIKTRGQQVTLSCSPISGHRSVSWYQQTPGQGLQFLFEYFSETQRNKGNFPGRFSGRQFSNSRSEMNVSTLELGDSALYLCASSGGLAGVGTGELFFGEGSRLTVL.

In the case of this clonotype: This may be a read error, as it is one base from a much larger clone. This chain uses TRBV7-2 with TRBJ2-7; no firm D call. The CDR3 totals 14 residues. From germline, CDR1 is SGHTA and CDR2 FQGNSA. CDR3 DNA sequence: TGTGCCAGCAGCTCGAACAGAAACGCCTACGCGCAGTACTTC. This translates into CASSSNRNAYAQYF.

This clonotype was counted at least ten times. This chain joins TRBV20-1 and TRBJ1-5, with D uncertain. Germline CDR1 is DFQATT and CDR2 is SNEGSKA (reference sequence). Trimming removed 3 bases at V and 0 bases at J, with 6 bases between. This CDR3 is built from 13 residues. CDR3 nucleotide sequence: TGCAGTGCTAGGGAGGGTAGCAATCAGCCCCAGCATTTT. Translation: CSAREGSNQPQHF.

This clonotype has a count of ten or more. V is TRBV7-3 and J is TRBJ2-1; TRBD2 agrees at 9 bases. CDR3 length equals 13 residues. Germline CDR1 is SGHTA and CDR2 is FQGTGA. Germline trimming cut 5 bases from V and 9 bases from J; bases unmatched to any gene: 5. The CDR3 loop is CASSHRGGGEQFF. DNA for the CDR3: TGTGCCAGCAGCCACCGCGGGGGGGGTGAGCAGTTCTTC. The full variable domain, with the rest looked up from reference TRBV7-3 and TRBJ2-1, is GAGVSQTPSNKVTEKGKYVELRCDPISGHTALYWYRQSLGQGPEFLIYFQGTGAADDSGLPNDRFFAVRPEGSVSTLKIQRTERGDSAVYLCASSHRGGGEQFFGPGTRLTVL.

This clonotype was observed at least ten times. The rearrangement joins TRBV12-3 or TRBV12-4 to TRBJ1-2, with 8 positions matching TRBD1. Losses at the gene ends were 8 bases for V and 2 bases for J; bases not matched to a gene: 10. The CDR3 consists of 15 residues. This CDR3 reads CASSPPTGGNYGYTF. In DNA form, the CDR3 reads TGTGCCAGCTCACCACCAACAGGGGGGAACTATGGCTACACCTTC.

Note on this clonotype: This may arise from a read error, as a much more abundant clone is one base away. The gene calls are TRBV7-3 and TRBJ2-3; 9 bases are shared with TRBD2. CDR3 length: 14 residues. With 5 bases clipped from V and 8 bases from J, the junction kept 8 bases outside the gene matches. CDR1 is SGHTA, CDR2 FQGTGA, per germline. DNA for the CDR3: TGTGCCAGCAGCGGACTAGCGCTGACCAGTACGCAGTATTTT. Translation gives CASSGLALTSTQYF.

This clonotype was seen repeatedly, ten times or more. The CDR3 reads CASRDRDRGGITSNQPQHF. DNA of the CDR3: TGTGCCAGCAGGGACCGGGACAGGGGGGGAATTACTAGCAATCAGCCCCAGCATTTT. The chain employs TRBV6-1 and TRBJ1-5; 11 nucleotides agree with TRBD1. This CDR3 is 19 amino acids long. Trimming removed 6 bases from V and 0 bases from J; junction bases left unmatched: 13. From germline, CDR1 is MNHNS and CDR2 SASEGT.

V and J are TRBV7-2 and TRBJ2-5; TRBD2 might be the D (5 bases). Trimming cost V 3 bases and J 7 bases, with 27 bases left between them. From germline, CDR1 is SGHTA and CDR2 FQGNSA. The CDR3 is 18 amino acids. CDR3 amino acids: CASSFLDGMGEMFMTQYF. As DNA, the CDR3 is TGTGCCAGCAGCTTCCTAGATGGTATGGGAGAAATGTTTATGACCCAGTACTTC.

This clonotype was counted between two and nine times. The V gene is TRBV20-1, the J gene TRBJ1-2; the D gene is possibly TRBD1 (5 bases). The CDR3 is made up of 13 amino acids. Trimming cost V 3 bases and J 3 bases, with 11 bases left between them. Germline lookup yields CDR1 DFQATT and CDR2 SNEGSKA (reference sequence). The DNA of the CDR3 is TGCAGTGCTAGTGTTCCGGGGGACTATGGCTACACCTTC. Its protein is CSASVPGDYGYTF.

This clonotype was seen many times. The gene calls are TRBV7-2 and TRBJ2-3; 11 bases are a match to TRBD2. This CDR3 contains 17 residues. Germline assignment: CDR1 SGHTA and CDR2 FQGNSA. V shed 5 bases and J 0 bases; nucleotides not matched to a gene: 7. CDR3 loop: CASSAGLAELSTDTQYF. The CDR3, as DNA: TGTGCCAGCAGCGCGGGACTAGCGGAGCTTAGCACAGATACGCAGTATTTT.

The chain carries TRBV27 and TRBJ2-7; 11 nucleotides match TRBD1. Germline V CDR1 and CDR2: MNHEY, SMNVEV (reference sequence). With V trimmed by 6 bases and J by 4 bases, 8 bases remained unmatched. CDR3 size: 15 residues. CDR3 coding DNA: TGTGCCAGCAGCGGGGGACAGGGGGTTTTGTACGAGCAGTACTTC. The encoded protein is CASSGGQGVLYEQYF.

Comment on this clonotype: This may stem from a read error, because a much larger clone lies one nucleotide away. This chain uses TRBV11-2 with TRBJ2-3, with 9 bases that match TRBD2. This CDR3 spans 16 amino acids. V gave up 6 bases and J gave up 2 bases; unmatched junction bases: 9. From germline, CDR1 is SGHAT and CDR2 FQNNGV. In DNA form, the CDR3 reads TGTGCCAGCAGGGTCGGGGCTAGCGGGATCACAGATACGCAGTATTTT. Translation: CASRVGASGITDTQYF.

This clonotype appeared a few times. The J gene is TRBJ2-3, the V gene TRBV7-9, with a possible D match to TRBD2 (6 bases). CDR1 is SEHNR and CDR2 is FQNEAQ in the germline V gene (reference sequence). CDR3 length: 16 residues. V lost 5 bases, J lost 1 base, and 16 bases lay in between. The CDR3 DNA sequence: TGTGCCAGCAGCGACTCGACTAGAAGCGGCACAGATACGCAGTATTTT. It translates to CASSDSTRSGTDTQYF.

This clonotype was found many times. The chain combines TRBV7-2 with TRBJ2-1; perhaps TRBD1 as D (5 bases). Germline V gene sequence: CDR1 SGHTA, CDR2 FQGNSA. The CDR3 has 18 amino acids. Trimming cost V 4 bases and J 6 bases, with 25 bases left between them. In DNA, the CDR3 is TGTGCCAGCAGCTCCGCAACCGGAGACCCCAATCAGGGCAATGAGCAGTTCTTC. Its translation: CASSSATGDPNQGNEQFF.